The clone carrying this T cell receptor (beta chain) came up a few times. Its matching antigen is unknown. The sample comes from a study of T cell responses to AZD1222 COVID-19 vaccine. General study points: Baseline serostatus was positive in only six AZD1222 recipients. It was only after the peak T cell response that any repertoires were sampled.

Germline-derived CDR1 and CDR2 are LNHDA and SQIVND (reference sequence). This CDR3 has 15 amino acids. J lost 3 bases, V lost 7 bases, and 9 bases had no gene match. Method: immunoSEQ multiplex PCR; TCRdb's copy keeps in-frame clones and lacks some. The sample lists 150,000 to 250,000 clones, roughly 92% seen once, with 1% in the top ten. The TCR originated in an adult who received the AZD1222 COVID-19 vaccine. Sequencing was performed on peripheral blood, taken 28 days after the second AZD1222 dose. The rearrangement links TRBV19 to TRBJ2-7, with 10 bases matching TRBD1. CDR3 sequence reads: CASTDSGTGDYEQYF. CDR3 bases: TGTGCCAGTACCGACTCCGGGACAGGGGACTACGAGCAGTACTTC.